Detailed here is one T cell receptor (beta chain). The CDR3 runs 15 residues. In germline, CDR1 is KGHSH, CDR2 LQKENI. The V segment lost 2 bases and the J segment 2 bases; nucleotides outside the gene matches: 4. Profiled with immunoSEQ multiplex PCR; TCRdb holds only in-frame clones, not every one. The sample has roughly 100,000 clones; 70% to 90% are singletons. These data come from a study of T cell responses to AZD1222 COVID-19 vaccine. About the study: Doses given second, at about 4 or about 12 weeks, were pooled.

This receptor was obtained from an adult in good health. The specimen comprised peripheral blood, sampled on day 0 of AZD1222 vaccination. The gene calls are TRBV18 and TRBJ2-7; 9 bases are a match to TRBD1. The chain's CDR3 is CASSPGTGPTYEQYF. The CDR3 DNA reads TGTGCCAGCTCACCAGGGACAGGGCCCACCTACGAGCAGTACTTC.